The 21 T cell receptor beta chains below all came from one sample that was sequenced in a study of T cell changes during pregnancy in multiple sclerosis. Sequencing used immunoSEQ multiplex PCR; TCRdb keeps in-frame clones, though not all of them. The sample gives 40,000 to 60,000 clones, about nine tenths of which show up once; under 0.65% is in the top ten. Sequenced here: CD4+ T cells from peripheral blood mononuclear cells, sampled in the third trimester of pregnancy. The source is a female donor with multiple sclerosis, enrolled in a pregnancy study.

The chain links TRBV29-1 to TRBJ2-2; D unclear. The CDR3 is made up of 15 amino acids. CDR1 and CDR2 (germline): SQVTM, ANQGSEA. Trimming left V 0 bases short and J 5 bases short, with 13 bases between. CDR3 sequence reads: CSVEDRGRGTGELFF. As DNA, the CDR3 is TGCAGCGTTGAAGATCGCGGCCGTGGGACCGGGGAGCTGTTTTTT.

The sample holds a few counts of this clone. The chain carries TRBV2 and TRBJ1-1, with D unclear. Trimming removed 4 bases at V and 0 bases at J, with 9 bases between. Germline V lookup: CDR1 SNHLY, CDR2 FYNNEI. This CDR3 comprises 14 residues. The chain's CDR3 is CASSVGALNTEAFF. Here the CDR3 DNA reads TGTGCCAGCAGTGTAGGAGCGTTGAACACTGAAGCTTTCTTT.

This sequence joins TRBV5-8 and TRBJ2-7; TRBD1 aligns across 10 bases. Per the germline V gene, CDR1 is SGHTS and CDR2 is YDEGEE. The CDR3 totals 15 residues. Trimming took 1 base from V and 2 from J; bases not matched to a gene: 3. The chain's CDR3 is CASSLTGTGAYEQYF. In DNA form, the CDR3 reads TGTGCCAGCAGCTTGACCGGGACAGGGGCCTACGAGCAGTACTTC.

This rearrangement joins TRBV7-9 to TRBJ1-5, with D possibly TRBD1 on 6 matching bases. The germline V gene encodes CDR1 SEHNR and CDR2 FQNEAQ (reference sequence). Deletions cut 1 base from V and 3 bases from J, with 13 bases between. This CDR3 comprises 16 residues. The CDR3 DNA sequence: TGTGCCAGCAGCTTAGAGGCAGGGGCTCCCAATCAGCCCCAGCATTTT. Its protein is CASSLEAGAPNQPQHF.

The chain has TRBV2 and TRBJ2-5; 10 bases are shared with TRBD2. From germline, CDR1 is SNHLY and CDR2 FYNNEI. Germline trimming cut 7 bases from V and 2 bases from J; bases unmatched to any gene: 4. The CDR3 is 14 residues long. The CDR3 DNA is TGTGCCAGCAATAGCGGGGGGCCGCAAGAGACCCAGTACTTC. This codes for CASNSGGPQETQYF.

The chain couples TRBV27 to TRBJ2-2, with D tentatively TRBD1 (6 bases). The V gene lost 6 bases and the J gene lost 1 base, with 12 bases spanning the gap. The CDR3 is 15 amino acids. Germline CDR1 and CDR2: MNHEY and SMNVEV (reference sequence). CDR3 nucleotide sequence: TGTGCCAGCAGAACGATAGGGGGGAACACCGGGGAGCTGTTTTTT. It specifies CASRTIGGNTGELFF.

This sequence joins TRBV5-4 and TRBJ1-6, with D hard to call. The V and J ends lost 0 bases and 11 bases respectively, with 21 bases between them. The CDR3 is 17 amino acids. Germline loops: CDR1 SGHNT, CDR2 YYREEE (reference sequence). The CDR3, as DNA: TGTGCCAGCAGCTTGGTACTCCAACACGGAGTGAATACACCCCTCCACTTT. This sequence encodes CASSLVLQHGVNTPLHF.

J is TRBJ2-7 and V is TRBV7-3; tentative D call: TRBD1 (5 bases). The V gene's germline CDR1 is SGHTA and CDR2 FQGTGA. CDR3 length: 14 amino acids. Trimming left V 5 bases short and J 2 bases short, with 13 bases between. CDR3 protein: CASSHRQCPYEQYF. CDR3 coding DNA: TGTGCCAGCAGCCACCGACAGTGTCCCTACGAGCAGTACTTC.

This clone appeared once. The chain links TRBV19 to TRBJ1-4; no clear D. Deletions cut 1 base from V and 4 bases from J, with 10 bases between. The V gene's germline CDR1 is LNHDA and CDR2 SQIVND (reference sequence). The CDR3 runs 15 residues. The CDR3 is CASSIGGQVNEKLFF. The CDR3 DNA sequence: TGTGCCAGTAGTATAGGAGGGCAGGTTAATGAAAAACTGTTTTTT.

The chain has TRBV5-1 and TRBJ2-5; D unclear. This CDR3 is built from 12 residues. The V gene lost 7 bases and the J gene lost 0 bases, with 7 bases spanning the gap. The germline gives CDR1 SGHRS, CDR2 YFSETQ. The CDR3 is CASFLYQETQYF. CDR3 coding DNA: TGCGCCAGCTTTCTGTACCAAGAGACCCAGTACTTC.

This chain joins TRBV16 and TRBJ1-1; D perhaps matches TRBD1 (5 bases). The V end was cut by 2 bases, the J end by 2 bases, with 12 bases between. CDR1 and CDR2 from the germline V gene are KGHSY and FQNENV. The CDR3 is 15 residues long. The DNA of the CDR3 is TGTGCCAGCAGCCAAAACTACGGGGGTAACACTGAAGCTTTCTTT. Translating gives CASSQNYGGNTEAFF.

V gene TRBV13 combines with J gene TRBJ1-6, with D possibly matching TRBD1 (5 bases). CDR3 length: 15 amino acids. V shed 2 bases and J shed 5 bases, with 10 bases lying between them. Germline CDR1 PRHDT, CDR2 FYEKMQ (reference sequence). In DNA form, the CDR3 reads TGTGCCAGCAGCTTACCAGGGACTGATAATTCACCCCTCCACTTT. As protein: CASSLPGTDNSPLHF.

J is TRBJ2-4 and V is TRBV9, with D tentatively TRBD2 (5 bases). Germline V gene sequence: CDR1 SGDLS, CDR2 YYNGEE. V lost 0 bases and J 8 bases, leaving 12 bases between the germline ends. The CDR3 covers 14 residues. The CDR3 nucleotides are TGTGCCAGCAGCGTAGATCGGGGAAGGGACATTCAGTACTTC. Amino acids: CASSVDRGRDIQYF.

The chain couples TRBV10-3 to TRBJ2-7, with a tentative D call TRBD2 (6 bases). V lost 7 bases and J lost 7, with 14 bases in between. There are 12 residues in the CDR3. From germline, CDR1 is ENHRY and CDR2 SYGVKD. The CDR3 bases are TGTGCCATCACCGCGGGGTTAGGAGAGCAGTACTTC. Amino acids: CAITAGLGEQYF.

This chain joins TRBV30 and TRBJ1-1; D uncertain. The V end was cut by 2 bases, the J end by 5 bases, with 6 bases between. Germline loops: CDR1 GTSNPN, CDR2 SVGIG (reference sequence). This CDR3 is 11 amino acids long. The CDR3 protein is CAWSPGTEAFF. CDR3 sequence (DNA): TGTGCCTGGAGTCCGGGTACTGAAGCTTTCTTT.

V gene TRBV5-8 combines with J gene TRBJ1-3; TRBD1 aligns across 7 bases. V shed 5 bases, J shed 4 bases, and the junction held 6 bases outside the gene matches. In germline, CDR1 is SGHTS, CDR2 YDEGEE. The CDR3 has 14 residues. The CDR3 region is CASSLTGVGNTIYF. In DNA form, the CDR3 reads TGTGCCAGCAGTTTAACAGGGGTCGGAAACACCATATATTTT. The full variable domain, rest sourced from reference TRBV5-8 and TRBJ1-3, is EAGVTQSPTHLIKTRGQQATLRCSPISGHTSVYWYQQALGLGLQFLLWYDEGEERNRGNFPPRFSGRQFPNYSSELNVNALELEDSALYLCASSLTGVGNTIYFGEGSWLTVV.

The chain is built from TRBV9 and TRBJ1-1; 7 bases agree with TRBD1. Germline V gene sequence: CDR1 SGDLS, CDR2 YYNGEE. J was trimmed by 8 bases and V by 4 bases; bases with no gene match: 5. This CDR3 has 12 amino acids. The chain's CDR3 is CASSYRDSEAFF. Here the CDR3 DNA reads TGTGCCAGCAGCTACCGGGACAGCGAAGCTTTCTTT.

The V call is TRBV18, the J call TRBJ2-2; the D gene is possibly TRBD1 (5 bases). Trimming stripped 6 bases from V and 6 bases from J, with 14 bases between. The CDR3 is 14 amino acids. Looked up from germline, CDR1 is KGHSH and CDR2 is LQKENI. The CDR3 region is CASSKGVGAGELFF. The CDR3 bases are TGTGCCAGCTCGAAAGGAGTAGGGGCCGGGGAGCTGTTTTTT.

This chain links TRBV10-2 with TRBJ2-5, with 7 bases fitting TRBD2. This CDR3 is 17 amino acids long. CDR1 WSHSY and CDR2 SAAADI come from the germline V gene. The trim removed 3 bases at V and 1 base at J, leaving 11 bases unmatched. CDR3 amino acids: CASSEGPTSPFQETQYF. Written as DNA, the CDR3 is TGCGCCAGCAGTGAAGGCCCGACTAGCCCGTTCCAAGAGACCCAGTACTTC.

For the CDR3, the DNA is TGTGCCAGCAGCTACAGGGAAACGCAGTATTTT. The encoded protein is CASSYRETQYF. This chain uses TRBV7-9 with TRBJ2-3; a weak D match, TRBD1 (6 bases). This CDR3 has 11 residues. V lost 4 bases and J lost 9, with 8 bases in between. The germline gives CDR1 SEHNR, CDR2 FQNEAQ (reference sequence).

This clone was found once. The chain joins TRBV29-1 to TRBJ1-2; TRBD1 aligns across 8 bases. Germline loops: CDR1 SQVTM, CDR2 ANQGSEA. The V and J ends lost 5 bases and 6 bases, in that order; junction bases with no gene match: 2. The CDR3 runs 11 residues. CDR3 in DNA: TGCAGCGTTCGGACAGGGAATGGCTACACCTTC. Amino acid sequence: CSVRTGNGYTF.